This record covers a single T cell receptor (beta chain). This clone has a single count. Its antigen target is currently unknown. Per-base quality was not reported, and no clone a single base away is much larger than it. Library prep was done by the immunoSEQ multiplex PCR assay. From the authors' description of their analysis: A statistical classification framework was built for diagnosing cytomegalovirus status from the catalog of TCR beta chain sequences. TCRdb retrieved this table from immuneACCESS and kept in-frame rearrangements only. Not all clones are present; in checked studies, unresolved V genes account for under half, and no reason is known for the remainder. That table furnishes V, J and clone size, whereas the DNA furnished D and trimming. For this sample there are around 70,000 clones; roughly 92% appear just once. The ten largest account for 1.5% to 2% of the sample. Separate from the roughly 630-subject first cohort, the validation cohort of some 130 subjects was the group to which the donors belonged.

This entry belongs to a study of cytomegalovirus exposure and HLA in healthy donors (dated by TCRdb to between 2016 and 2019). Broadly, across the study: According to a later analysis, one platform produced both the roughly 130 validation repertoires and the approximately 600 repertoires of the first cohort. The study aimed to test whether signatures of past pathogen exposure could be identified by cataloging public T cell receptors. Along with the roughly 710-subject first cohort, a separate validation cohort of over a hundred different subjects was used. To predict cytomegalovirus infection status, the study brought together high-throughput TCR immunosequencing, statistical association of individual TCRs with disease status, and machine learning.

Results and caveats for the whole study, not just this receptor: The study listed 164 TCR beta chains as associated with cytomegalovirus. Across donors, most TCR sequences were observed very rarely, whereas some public TCRs were present in many individuals. The authors suggested that the approach could potentially be extended to other disease states and immunological phenotypes. In both the original and validation cohorts, the classifier was reported to diagnose cytomegalovirus status with high specificity and sensitivity. A later analysis lacked HLA typing for the validation cohort, so it scored co-occurrence in that cohort across all 120 repertoires. In vitro tests confirmed that a few of the cytomegalovirus-associated TCR beta chains recognize cytomegalovirus antigens. In a later analysis, TCRs clustered in the first cohort were found to also tend to co-occur in the 110 or so validation repertoires, with 90% to 95% of cluster scores above 0.

The germline V gene (reference sequence) specifies LNHDA as CDR1 and SQIVND as CDR2. Here V drops 2 bases and J drops 8 bases, and the junction holds 9 bases not matched to any gene. The cysteine opens and the phenylalanine closes a CDR3 of 16 amino acids. This entry keeps only the CDR3 DNA: 48 bases, framed from base 1. This receptor chain uses TRBV19 and TRBJ2-1; 10 nucleotides in the junction match TRBD2. This receptor was obtained from a woman aged 18-35 years in good health and CMV-seropositive. The sequenced sample consisted of PBMCs. The sequenced DNA: TGTGCCAGTAGTATACTAGCGGGGGATAAAGGGGATGAGCAGTTCTTC. It translates as CASSILAGDKGDEQFF. With all but the CDR3 taken from the reference TRBV19 and TRBJ2-1 genes, the full variable domain is: DGGITQSPKYLFRKEGQNVTLSCEQNLNHDAMYWYRQDPGQGLRLIYYSQIVNDFQKGDIAEGYSVSREKKESFPLTVTSAQKNPTAFYLCASSILAGDKGDEQFFGPGTRLTVL.